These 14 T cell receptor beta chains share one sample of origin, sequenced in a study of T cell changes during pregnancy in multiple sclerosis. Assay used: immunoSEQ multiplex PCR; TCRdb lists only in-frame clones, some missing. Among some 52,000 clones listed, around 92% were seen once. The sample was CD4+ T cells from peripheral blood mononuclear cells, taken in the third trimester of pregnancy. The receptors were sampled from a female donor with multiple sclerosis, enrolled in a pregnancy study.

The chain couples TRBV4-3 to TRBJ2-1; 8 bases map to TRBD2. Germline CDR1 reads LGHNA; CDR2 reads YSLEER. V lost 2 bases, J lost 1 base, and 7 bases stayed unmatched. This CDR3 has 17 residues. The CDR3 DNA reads TGCGCCAGCAGCCAAAGCCGGGGGGGCCAATCCTACAATGAGCAGTTCTTC. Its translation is CASSQSRGGQSYNEQFF.

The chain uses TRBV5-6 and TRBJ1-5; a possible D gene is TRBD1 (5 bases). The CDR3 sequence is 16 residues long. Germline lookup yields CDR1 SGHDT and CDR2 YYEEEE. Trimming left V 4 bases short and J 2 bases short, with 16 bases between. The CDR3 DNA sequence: TGTGCCAGCAGCCCGAACGAAGGGGCAGGCAATCAGCCCCAGCATTTT. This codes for CASSPNEGAGNQPQHF.

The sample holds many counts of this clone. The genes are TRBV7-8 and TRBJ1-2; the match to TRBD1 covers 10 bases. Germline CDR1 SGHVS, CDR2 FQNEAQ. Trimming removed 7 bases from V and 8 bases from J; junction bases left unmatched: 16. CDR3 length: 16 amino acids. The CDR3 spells CASKRDRGSGVVGYTF. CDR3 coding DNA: TGTGCCAGCAAACGGGACAGGGGAAGCGGGGTTGTGGGCTACACCTTC.

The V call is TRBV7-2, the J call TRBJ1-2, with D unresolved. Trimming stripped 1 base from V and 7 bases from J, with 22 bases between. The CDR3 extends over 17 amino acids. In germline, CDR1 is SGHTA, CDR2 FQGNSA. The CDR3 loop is CASSLGTRFLDTRGYTF. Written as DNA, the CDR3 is TGTGCCAGCAGCTTAGGAACAAGGTTTCTTGACACCCGTGGCTACACCTTC.

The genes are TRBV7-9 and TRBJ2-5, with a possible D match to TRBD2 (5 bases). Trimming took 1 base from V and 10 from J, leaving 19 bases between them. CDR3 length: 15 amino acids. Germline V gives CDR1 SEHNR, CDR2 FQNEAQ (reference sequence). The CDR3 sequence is CASSLEVGFGSDQYF. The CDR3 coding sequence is TGTGCCAGCAGCTTAGAAGTAGGCTTTGGGAGCGACCAGTACTTC. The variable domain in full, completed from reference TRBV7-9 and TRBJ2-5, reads DTGVSQNPRHKITKRGQNVTFRCDPISEHNRLYWYRQTLGQGPEFLTYFQNEAQLEKSRLLSDRFSAERPKGSFSTLEIQRTEQGDSAMYLCASSLEVGFGSDQYFGPGTRLLVL.

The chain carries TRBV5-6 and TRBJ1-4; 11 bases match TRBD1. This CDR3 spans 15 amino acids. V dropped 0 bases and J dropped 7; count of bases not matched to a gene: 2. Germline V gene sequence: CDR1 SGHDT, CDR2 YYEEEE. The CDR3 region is CASSLDGTGGEKLFF. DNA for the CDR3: TGTGCCAGCAGCTTGGATGGGACAGGGGGTGAAAAACTGTTTTTT.

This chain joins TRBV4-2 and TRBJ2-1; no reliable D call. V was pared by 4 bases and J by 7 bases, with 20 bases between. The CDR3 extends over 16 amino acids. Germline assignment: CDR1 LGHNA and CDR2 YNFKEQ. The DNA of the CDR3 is TGTGCCAGCAGCCCTATAGCCCAGCCCTCGCCAAATGAGCAGTTCTTC. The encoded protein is CASSPIAQPSPNEQFF.

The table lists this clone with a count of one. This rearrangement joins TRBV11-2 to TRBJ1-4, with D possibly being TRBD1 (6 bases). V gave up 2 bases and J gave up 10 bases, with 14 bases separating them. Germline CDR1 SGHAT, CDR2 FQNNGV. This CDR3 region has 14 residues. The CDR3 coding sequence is TGTGCCAGCAGCTTAAGCGAGGCACAGGGAAAACTGTTTTTT. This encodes CASSLSEAQGKLFF.

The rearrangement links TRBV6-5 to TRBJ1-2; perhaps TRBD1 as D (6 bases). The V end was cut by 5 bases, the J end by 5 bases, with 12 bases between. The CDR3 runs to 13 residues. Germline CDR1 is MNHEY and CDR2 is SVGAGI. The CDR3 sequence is CASSQQGKYGYTF. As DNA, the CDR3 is TGTGCCAGCAGTCAACAGGGAAAATATGGCTACACCTTC.

The CDR3 DNA reads TGTGCCTGGAGTGTACTGGGACAGGGAGGCTACACCTTC. Protein: CAWSVLGQGGYTF. The gene calls are TRBV30 and TRBJ1-2, with 9 positions matching TRBD1. The J segment lost 8 bases and the V segment lost 0 bases, leaving 4 bases of the junction unmatched. The CDR3 loop spans 13 amino acids. Germline lookup yields CDR1 GTSNPN and CDR2 SVGIG (reference sequence).

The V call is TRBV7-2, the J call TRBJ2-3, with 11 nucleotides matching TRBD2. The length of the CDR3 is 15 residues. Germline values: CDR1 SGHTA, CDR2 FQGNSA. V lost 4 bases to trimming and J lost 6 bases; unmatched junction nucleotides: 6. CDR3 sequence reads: CASSSRTSGLDTQYF. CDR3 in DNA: TGTGCCAGCAGCTCGAGGACTAGCGGGCTTGATACGCAGTATTTT.

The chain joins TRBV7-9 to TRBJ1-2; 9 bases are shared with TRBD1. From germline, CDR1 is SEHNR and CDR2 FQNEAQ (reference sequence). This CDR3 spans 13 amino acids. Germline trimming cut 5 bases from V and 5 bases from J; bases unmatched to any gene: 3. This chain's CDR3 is CASSPGTGYGYTF. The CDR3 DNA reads TGTGCCAGCAGCCCCGGGACAGGGTATGGCTACACCTTC.

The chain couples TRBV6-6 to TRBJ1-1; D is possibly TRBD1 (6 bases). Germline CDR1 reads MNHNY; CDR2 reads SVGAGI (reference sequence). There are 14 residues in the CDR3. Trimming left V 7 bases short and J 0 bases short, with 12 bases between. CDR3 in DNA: TGTGCCAGCATCCCGACAGGCTTGAACACTGAAGCTTTCTTT. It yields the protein CASIPTGLNTEAFF.

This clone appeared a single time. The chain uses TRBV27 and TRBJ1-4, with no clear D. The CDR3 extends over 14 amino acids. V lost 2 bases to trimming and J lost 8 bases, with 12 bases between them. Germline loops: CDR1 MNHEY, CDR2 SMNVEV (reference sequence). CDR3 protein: CASSLRVLGEKLFF. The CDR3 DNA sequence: TGTGCCAGCAGTTTACGGGTCCTCGGGGAAAAACTGTTTTTT.